The 8 T cell receptor beta chains listed next were all sequenced from one sample in a study of breast tumors, draining lymph nodes, adjacent tissues. One entry per CDR3 protein, called by TCRdb with MiXCR from the multiplex PCR reads. The table lists 200,000 or so distinct CDR3 sequences, approximately 30% of them singletons, with approximately 4.3% in the top ten. Samples came from axillary lymph nodes draining the breast cancer. The sequenced material came from axillary lymph node tissue. The receptors here all came from a female donor with breast cancer. Some clones in this sample may be carry-over from other donors' samples.

Concerning this clonotype: Just one base apart from a much larger clone, this may be a read error. This chain links TRBV5-1 with TRBJ2-3; TRBD2 agrees at 11 bases. Germline CDR1 and CDR2: SGHRS and YFSETQ. The CDR3 contains 15 residues. V lost 2 bases and J lost 5; bases outside the gene matches: 4. CDR3 region: CASSFTSGGIDTQYF. In nucleotides, the CDR3 is TGCGCCAGCAGCTTCACTAGCGGGGGCATAGATACGCAGTATTTT.

This clonotype was seen a few times. This may stem from a read error, because a much larger clone lies one nucleotide away. The chain employs TRBV7-9 and TRBJ1-3; D remains ambiguous. The germline V gene encodes CDR1 SEHNR and CDR2 FQNEAQ (reference sequence). CDR3 length: 15 residues. As DNA, the CDR3 is TGTGCCAGCAGCTTAGTTATCGCAGCTGGAAACACCATACATTTT. It encodes CASSLVIAAGNTIHF.

This clonotype was counted a few times. V gene TRBV6-5 combines with J gene TRBJ2-1, with D possibly TRBD1 on 6 matching bases. This CDR3 region has 13 residues. The V end lost 7 bases, the J end lost 6 bases, and 13 bases lay between the germline ends. Germline V lookup: CDR1 MNHEY, CDR2 SVGAGI. The CDR3 nucleotides are TGTGCCAGCATCCTGAAAGGGGGCAATGAGCAGTTCTTC. Translated: CASILKGGNEQFF.

There are many counts of this clonotype. V and J are TRBV25-1 and TRBJ2-1; D unresolved. Per germline, CDR1 MGHDK and CDR2 SYGVNS. Between the trimmed V and J ends, which lost 0 bases and 8 bases, there was a span of 8 bases. This CDR3 is 13 amino acids long. The CDR3 loop reads CASSEYSAYEQFF. In DNA form, the CDR3 reads TGTGCCAGCAGTGAATATTCAGCCTATGAGCAGTTCTTC.

This rearrangement joins TRBV5-1 to TRBJ1-1; D uncertain. The CDR3 covers 13 residues. The V end was cut by 2 bases, the J end by 1 base, with 6 bases between. CDR1 and CDR2 (germline): SGHRS, YFSETQ. In DNA, the CDR3 is TGCGCCAGCAGCTTCCAAGCGAACACTGAAGCTTTCTTT. It codes for CASSFQANTEAFF.

About this clonotype itself: Given a much more abundant clone one base away, this may be a read error. The DNA for the CDR3 is TGTGCCGGCAGTAGGACAGGGGGATGGGGGGAGCTGTTTTTT. Amino acids: CAGSRTGGWGELFF. The V gene is TRBV12-3 or TRBV12-4, the J gene TRBJ2-2; 10 bases match TRBD1. The CDR3 covers 14 residues.

This clonotype was detected many times. V usage is TRBV20-1 and J usage is TRBJ1-2, with D maybe TRBD1 (5 bases). The germline V gene encodes CDR1 DFQATT and CDR2 SNEGSKA (reference sequence). The CDR3 spans 14 residues. Trimming shortened V by 6 bases and J by 8 bases, and 22 bases separated the two germline ends. The CDR3 region is CSAPAGGTAAGYTF. The CDR3 coding sequence is TGCAGTGCCCCTGCGGGGGGGACCGCGGCGGGCTACACCTTC.

This clonotype was seen a handful of times. In this CDR3 the conserved last residue, phenylalanine or tryptophan, is missing, so a read error is likely. V and J are TRBV19 and TRBJ2-1; 13 bases are a match to TRBD2. V was clipped by 2 bases and J by 10 bases; unmatched bases: 8. Germline V CDR1 and CDR2: LNHDA, SQIVND (reference sequence). The CDR3 extends over 16 amino acids. The CDR3 sequence is CASSIQGTSGAGEQFS. DNA for the CDR3: TGTGCCAGTAGTATACAGGGGACTAGCGGGGCAGGAGAGCAGTTCTCC.